The source of this T cell receptor (beta chain) is a study of blood T cell repertoires in COVID-19. Study information: From the United States, Italy and Spain came samples of acute and convalescent COVID-19. T cells, B-cell-depleted T cells, or PBMCs supplied cDNA or gDNA.

CDR1 is LGHDT, CDR2 YNNKEL, per germline (reference sequence). V was clipped by 0 bases and J by 8 bases, with 14 bases between them. The length of the CDR3 is 16 residues. Authors' data handling: Nucleated cell counts were estimated from reference gene primer amplification. Assay: immunoSEQ multiplex PCR; the TCRdb copy retains only in-frame clones and omits some. That table supplies the V and J calls and clone size; D and trimming were determined from the DNA. The sample yields under 35,000 clones, 91% seen once. This chain uses TRBV3-1 (or the pseudogene TRBV3-2) with TRBJ1-6; D is unresolved. The specimen was peripheral blood. The receptor's source is a human donor in a cohort sampled during active COVID-19. The CDR3 DNA reads as TGTGCCAGCAGCCAAGATGCAGGCAGGCGCCATTCACCCCTCCACTTT. Translated: CASSQDAGRRHSPLHF.